This entry features one TCR beta chain sequence. Its antigen is currently unknown. The CDR3 covers 14 residues. Between the trimmed V and J ends, which lost 3 bases and 1 base, there was a span of 12 bases. Germline CDR1 reads GTSNPN; CDR2 reads SVGIG (reference sequence). These data are taken from a study of PD-1 blockade in classical Hodgkin lymphoma. Broader study findings: TCR diversity in CD4+, not CD8+, cells rose significantly by C4D1. Complete responders' baseline diversity resembled that of newly diagnosed patients.

Brentuximab vedotin exposure varied, and every patient relapsed after autologous stem cell transplantation. Clones were sequenced by immunoSEQ multiplex PCR, and TCRdb holds only the in-frame ones, with some missing. This table holds approximately 150,000 clones, around four fifths found once. The chain combines TRBV30 with TRBJ1-1; D not certain. The receptor was isolated from a human donor with classical Hodgkin lymphoma. The sequences come from peripheral blood mononuclear cells (PBMCs), collected before the second cycle of nivolumab. The CDR3 DNA reads as TGTGCCTGGAGGGCCTGGCATGAGAACACTGAAGCTTTCTTT. It encodes CAWRAWHENTEAFF.